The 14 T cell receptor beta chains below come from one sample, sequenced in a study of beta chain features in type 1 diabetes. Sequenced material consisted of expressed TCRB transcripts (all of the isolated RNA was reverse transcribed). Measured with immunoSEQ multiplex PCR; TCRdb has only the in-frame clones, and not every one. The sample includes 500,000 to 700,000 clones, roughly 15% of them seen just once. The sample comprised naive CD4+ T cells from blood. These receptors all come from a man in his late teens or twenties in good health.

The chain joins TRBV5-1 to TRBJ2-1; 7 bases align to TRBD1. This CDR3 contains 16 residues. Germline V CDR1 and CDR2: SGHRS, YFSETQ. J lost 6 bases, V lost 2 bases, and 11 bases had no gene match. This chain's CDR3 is CASSLQGSEGGNEQFF. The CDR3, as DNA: TGCGCCAGCAGCTTACAGGGGTCTGAGGGTGGCAATGAGCAGTTCTTC.

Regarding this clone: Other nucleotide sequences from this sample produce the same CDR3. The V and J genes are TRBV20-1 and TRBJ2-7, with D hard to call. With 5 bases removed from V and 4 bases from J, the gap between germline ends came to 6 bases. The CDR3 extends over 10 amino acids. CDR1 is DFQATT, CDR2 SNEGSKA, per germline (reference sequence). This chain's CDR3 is CSAAIYEQYF. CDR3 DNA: TGCAGTGCTGCAATATACGAGCAGTACTTC.

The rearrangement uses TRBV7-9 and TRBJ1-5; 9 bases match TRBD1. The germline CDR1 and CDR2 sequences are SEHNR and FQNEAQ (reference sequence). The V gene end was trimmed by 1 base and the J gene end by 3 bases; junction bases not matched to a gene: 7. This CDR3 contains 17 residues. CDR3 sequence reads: CASSLGVGQGNNQPQHF. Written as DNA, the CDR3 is TGTGCCAGCAGCTTAGGGGTGGGACAGGGCAACAATCAGCCCCAGCATTTT. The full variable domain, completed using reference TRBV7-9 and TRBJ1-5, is DTGVSQNPRHKITKRGQNVTFRCDPISEHNRLYWYRQTLGQGPEFLTYFQNEAQLEKSRLLSDRFSAERPKGSFSTLEIQRTEQGDSAMYLCASSLGVGQGNNQPQHFGDGTRLSIL.

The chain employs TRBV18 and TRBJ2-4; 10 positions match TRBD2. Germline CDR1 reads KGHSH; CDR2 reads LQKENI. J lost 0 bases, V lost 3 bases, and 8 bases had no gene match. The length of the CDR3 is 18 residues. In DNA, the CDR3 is TGTGCCAGCTCACCGTTGCTAGCGGGGGCGGTAGCCAAAAACATTCAGTACTTC. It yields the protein CASSPLLAGAVAKNIQYF.

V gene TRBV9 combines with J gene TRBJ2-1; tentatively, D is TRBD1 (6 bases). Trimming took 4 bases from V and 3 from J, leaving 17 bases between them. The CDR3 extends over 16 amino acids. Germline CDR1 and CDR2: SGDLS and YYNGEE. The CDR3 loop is CASSPRGRGGYNEQFF. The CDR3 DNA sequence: TGTGCCAGCAGCCCGAGGGGGAGAGGAGGCTACAATGAGCAGTTCTTC.

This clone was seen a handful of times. The CDR3 nucleotides read TGTGCCAGCAGCAGACAGGGGAGCTATGGCTACACCTTC. Residues: CASSRQGSYGYTF. The chain couples TRBV7-3 to TRBJ1-2, with 8 nucleotides matching TRBD1. CDR3 length: 13 residues. Germline values: CDR1 SGHTA, CDR2 FQGTGA. V lost 5 bases and J lost 4; bases outside the gene matches: 3.

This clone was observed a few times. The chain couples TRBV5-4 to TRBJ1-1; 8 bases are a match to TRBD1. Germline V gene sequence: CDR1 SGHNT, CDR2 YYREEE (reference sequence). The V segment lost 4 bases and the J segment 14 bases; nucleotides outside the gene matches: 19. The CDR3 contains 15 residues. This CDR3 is CASSPPGAGQGITFF. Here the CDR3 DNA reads TGTGCCAGCAGCCCGCCGGGTGCCGGACAGGGAATCACCTTCTTT.

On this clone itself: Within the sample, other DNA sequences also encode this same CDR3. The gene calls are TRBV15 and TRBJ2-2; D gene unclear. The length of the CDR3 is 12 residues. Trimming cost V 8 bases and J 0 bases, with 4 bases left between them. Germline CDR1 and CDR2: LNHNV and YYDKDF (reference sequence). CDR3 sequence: CATSSNTGELFF. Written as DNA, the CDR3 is TGTGCCACCTCCTCGAACACCGGGGAGCTGTTTTTT.

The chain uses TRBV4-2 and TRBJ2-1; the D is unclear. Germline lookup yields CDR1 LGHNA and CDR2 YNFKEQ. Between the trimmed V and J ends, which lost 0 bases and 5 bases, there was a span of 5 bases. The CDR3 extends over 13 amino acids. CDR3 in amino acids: CASSQDGDNEQFF. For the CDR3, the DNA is TGTGCCAGCAGCCAAGACGGAGACAATGAGCAGTTCTTC.

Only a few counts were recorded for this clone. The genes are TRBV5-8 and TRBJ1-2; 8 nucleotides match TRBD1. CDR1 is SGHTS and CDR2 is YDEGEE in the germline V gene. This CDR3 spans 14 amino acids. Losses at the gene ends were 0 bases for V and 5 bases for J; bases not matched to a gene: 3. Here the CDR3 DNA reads TGTGCCAGCAGCTTGGAACAGGGGGTGTATGGCTACACCTTC. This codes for CASSLEQGVYGYTF.

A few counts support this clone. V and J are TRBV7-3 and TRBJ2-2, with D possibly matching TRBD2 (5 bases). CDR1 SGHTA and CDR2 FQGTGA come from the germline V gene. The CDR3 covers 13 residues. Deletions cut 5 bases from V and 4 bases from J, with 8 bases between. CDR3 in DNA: TGTGCCAGCAGCGTAGCGTCCACCGGGGAGCTGTTTTTT. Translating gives CASSVASTGELFF.

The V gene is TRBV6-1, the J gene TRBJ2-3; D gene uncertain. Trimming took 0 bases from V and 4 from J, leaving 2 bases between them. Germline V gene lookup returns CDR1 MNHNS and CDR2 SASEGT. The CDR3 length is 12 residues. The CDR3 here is CASSEAADTQYF. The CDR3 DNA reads TGTGCCAGCAGTGAAGCGGCAGATACGCAGTATTTT.

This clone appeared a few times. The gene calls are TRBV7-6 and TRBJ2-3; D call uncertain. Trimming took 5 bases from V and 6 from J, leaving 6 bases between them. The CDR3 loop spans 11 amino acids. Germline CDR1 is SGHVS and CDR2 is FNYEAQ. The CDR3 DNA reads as TGTGCCAGCAGCACACGGGATACGCAGTATTTT. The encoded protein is CASSTRDTQYF.

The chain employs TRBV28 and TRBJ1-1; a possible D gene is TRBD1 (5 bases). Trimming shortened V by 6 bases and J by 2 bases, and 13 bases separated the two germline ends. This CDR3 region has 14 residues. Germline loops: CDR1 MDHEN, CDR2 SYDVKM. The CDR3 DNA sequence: TGTGCCAGCAGGCCTCCGGGGCTAAACACTGAAGCTTTCTTT. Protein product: CASRPPGLNTEAFF.